This T cell receptor (beta chain) derives from a study of blood T cells in healthy people across ages. Study conclusions and caveats: TCR beta diversity correlated strongly with naive T cell percentage.

With a J-beta primer mix and a sample-barcoded 5' primer, a second PCR ran about 7 to 12 cycles. Any given sample supplied a minimum of 2.5 million CDR3-containing paired-end reads. TCRdb recomputed calls from the 5' RACE reads with MiXCR, one row per CDR3 protein. The repertoire holds more than 650,000 distinct CDR3 sequences, roughly 20% seen once, with around 21% in the top ten. The CDR3 is 14 amino acids. Germline V gene lookup returns CDR1 MNHNS and CDR2 SASEGT. J was trimmed by 8 bases and V by 6 bases; bases with no gene match: 8. Comments on this clonotype: Its antigen is undetermined.

RNA extraction gave at least 5 micrograms of total RNA per sample. Sample: blood. This chain connects TRBV6-1 to TRBJ2-1; 9 bases agree with TRBD2. The source is a man in his 70s in good health. CDR3 DNA sequence: TGTGCCAGCAGCGGGACTAGCAGCTCCTATGAGCAGTTCTTC. It yields the protein CASSGTSSSYEQFF.